What follows are 25 T cell receptor beta chains derived from one specimen sequenced in a study of blood T cell repertoires in COVID-19. Method: immunoSEQ multiplex PCR; TCRdb's copy keeps in-frame clones and lacks some. Here the sample spans 200,000 or so clones, 85% to 90% being singletons. The sample was peripheral blood. The receptors stem from a man younger than 45 with COVID-19, enrolled during active disease.

The gene calls are TRBV6-5 and TRBJ1-5, with 8 positions matching TRBD1. After removal of 6 bases from V and 7 bases from J, the junction contained 8 bases not matched to a gene. CDR1 is MNHEY, CDR2 SVGAGI, per germline. The length of the CDR3 is 14 residues. The CDR3 DNA reads as TGTGCCAGCAGGTCTACAGGGGGGGGACAGCCCCAGCATTTT. Protein: CASRSTGGGQPQHF.

This clone was detected only once. This chain uses TRBV6-2 or TRBV6-3 with TRBJ1-1, with 8 bases identical to TRBD1. This CDR3 is 14 amino acids long. The V segment lost 6 bases and the J segment 1 base; nucleotides outside the gene matches: 4. Germline CDR1 is MNHEY and CDR2 is SVGEGT. CDR3 sequence (DNA): TGTGCCAGCAGCCCCGACAGGGGGAACACTGAAGCTTTCTTT. It translates to CASSPDRGNTEAFF.

The chain uses TRBV19 and TRBJ1-2; weak D call: TRBD1 (6 bases). The V end was cut by 6 bases, the J end by 7 bases, with 12 bases between. CDR3 length: 12 amino acids. CDR1 and CDR2 from the germline V gene are LNHDA and SQIVND (reference sequence). This CDR3 reads CASSSQGFGYTF. The CDR3 bases are TGTGCCAGTAGCTCACAGGGTTTTGGCTACACCTTC.

The chain employs TRBV3-1 (or the pseudogene TRBV3-2) and TRBJ2-1; 10 bases match TRBD2. Trimming cost V 6 bases and J 3 bases; bases outside gene matches: 5. The V gene's germline CDR1 is LGHDT and CDR2 YNNKEL (reference sequence). The CDR3 loop spans 15 amino acids. In DNA, the CDR3 is TGTGCCAGCAGTCCCACTAGCGGGGTCTACAATGAGCAGTTCTTC. Its translation: CASSPTSGVYNEQFF.

The gene calls are TRBV18 and TRBJ1-6; D might be TRBD1 (6 bases). With 4 bases removed from V and 5 bases from J, the gap between germline ends came to 15 bases. Germline CDR1 KGHSH, CDR2 LQKENI. The CDR3 extends over 16 amino acids. As DNA, the CDR3 is TGTGCCAGCTCACTGGGACACCTAATTAATAATTCACCCCTCCACTTT. It encodes CASSLGHLINNSPLHF.

The chain is built from TRBV5-6 and TRBJ2-7; 10 nucleotides align to TRBD1. The CDR3 sequence is 17 residues long. V was pared by 6 bases and J by 4 bases, with 16 bases of the junction left unmatched. From germline, CDR1 is SGHDT and CDR2 YYEEEE. In DNA form, the CDR3 reads TGTGCCAGCATCACATCTCGGGACAGGGGCCTTTGGTACGAGCAGTACTTC. It is translated as CASITSRDRGLWYEQYF.

The chain couples TRBV19 to TRBJ1-5; 7 nucleotides match TRBD1. V was clipped by 6 bases and J by 5 bases; unmatched bases: 7. This CDR3 comprises 14 residues. Germline assignment: CDR1 LNHDA and CDR2 SQIVND (reference sequence). The CDR3 region is CASSIQGTHQPQHF. In DNA form, the CDR3 reads TGTGCCAGTAGCATACAGGGGACCCATCAGCCCCAGCATTTT.

This sequence joins TRBV27 and TRBJ2-7; a possible D gene is TRBD2 (5 bases). Deletions cut 3 bases from V and 2 bases from J, with 8 bases between. Per the germline V gene, CDR1 is MNHEY and CDR2 is SMNVEV (reference sequence). The CDR3 loop spans 13 amino acids. DNA of the CDR3: TGTGCCAGCAGTTTGGGAGTGACCTACGAGCAGTACTTC. The encoded protein is CASSLGVTYEQYF.

This clone was recorded once. The chain uses TRBV5-1 and TRBJ2-7; TRBD1 is a possible D gene (6 bases). There are 15 residues in the CDR3. Looked up from germline, CDR1 is SGHRS and CDR2 is YFSETQ. Trimming left V 3 bases short and J 3 bases short, with 16 bases between. The CDR3 reads CASSSVGRGGYEQYF. The CDR3 coding sequence is TGCGCCAGCAGCTCCGTGGGCAGGGGCGGCTACGAGCAGTACTTC.

This chain links TRBV7-8 with TRBJ1-3; weak D call: TRBD1 (6 bases). The germline V and J ends were trimmed by 2 bases and 3 bases, with 20 bases remaining between them. Germline CDR1 is SGHVS and CDR2 is FQNEAQ. This CDR3 contains 18 residues. The CDR3 spells CASSLYTQGWESGNTIYF. Here the CDR3 DNA reads TGTGCCAGCAGCTTATACACTCAGGGGTGGGAGAGTGGAAACACCATATATTTT.

CDR3 region: CASSPAGTGLYEQYF. CDR3 in DNA: TGTGCCAGCTCACCAGCGGGGACAGGGTTATACGAGCAGTACTTC. The chain has TRBV18 and TRBJ2-7; TRBD1 aligns across 9 bases. V was clipped by 2 bases and J by 4 bases; unmatched bases: 6. The CDR3 is 15 amino acids. Per the germline V gene, CDR1 is KGHSH and CDR2 is LQKENI.

This chain joins TRBV11-1 and TRBJ2-1; the match to TRBD2 covers 9 bases. The germline CDR1 and CDR2 sequences are SGHAT and FQDESV (reference sequence). With V trimmed by 5 bases and J by 9 bases, 11 bases remained unmatched. This CDR3 has 15 residues. This chain's CDR3 is CASSQGLAVHGEQFF. The CDR3 DNA sequence: TGTGCCAGCAGCCAGGGACTAGCAGTGCATGGTGAGCAGTTCTTC.

This chain links TRBV7-2 with TRBJ2-4, with a weak D call TRBD1 (7 bases). The CDR3 has 17 residues. CDR1 is SGHTA and CDR2 is FQGNSA in the germline V gene. V lost 1 base, J lost 3 bases, and 16 bases lay in between. The CDR3 DNA follows: TGTGCCAGCAGCTTAGTGGGGCAGGGGGGAATCAAAAACATTCAGTACTTC. It yields the protein CASSLVGQGGIKNIQYF.

The chain recombines TRBV5-4 with TRBJ2-1; 8 bases line up with TRBD1. Per the germline V gene, CDR1 is SGHNT and CDR2 is YYREEE (reference sequence). V was clipped by 2 bases and J by 2 bases; unmatched bases: 3. The CDR3 length is 15 residues. The CDR3 DNA is TGTGCCAGCAGCTTCATACAGGGGGCCTACAATGAGCAGTTCTTC. It translates to CASSFIQGAYNEQFF. The complete variable domain, with remaining parts taken from reference TRBV5-4 and TRBJ2-1, reads ETGVTQSPTHLIKTRGQQVTLRCSSQSGHNTVSWYQQALGQGPQFIFQYYREEENGRGNFPPRFSGLQFPNYSSELNVNALELDDSALYLCASSFIQGAYNEQFFGPGTRLTVL.

The V gene is TRBV7-9, the J gene TRBJ2-7; D may be TRBD1 (6 bases). In germline, CDR1 is SEHNR, CDR2 FQNEAQ (reference sequence). Trimming pared 5 bases from V and 4 bases from J, leaving 12 bases between. The CDR3 covers 13 residues. CDR3 loop: CASSAGTPYEQYF. CDR3 in DNA: TGTGCCAGCAGCGCCGGGACACCTTACGAGCAGTACTTC.

The rearrangement uses TRBV7-9 and TRBJ2-3; 9 nucleotides match TRBD2. V lost 5 bases and J lost 2; bases outside the gene matches: 8. From germline, CDR1 is SEHNR and CDR2 FQNEAQ (reference sequence). The CDR3 is 16 amino acids. CDR3 coding DNA: TGTGCCAGCAGCCAGACACTAGCGGGTGACACAGATACGCAGTATTTT. Amino acids: CASSQTLAGDTDTQYF.

The V call is TRBV10-3, the J call TRBJ1-4, with 7 bases matching TRBD1. Germline CDR1 ENHRY, CDR2 SYGVKD. The trim removed 6 bases at V and 1 base at J, leaving 5 bases unmatched. CDR3 length: 15 residues. The CDR3 spells CAISPGTETNEKLFF. The CDR3 region has the DNA TGTGCCATCAGCCCCGGGACAGAAACTAATGAAAAACTGTTTTTT.

The chain employs TRBV2 and TRBJ1-5, with a possible D match to TRBD1 (5 bases). The CDR3 totals 13 residues. CDR1 SNHLY and CDR2 FYNNEI come from the germline V gene. The V end was cut by 7 bases, the J end by 3 bases, with 10 bases between. CDR3 DNA sequence: TGTGCCAGCACGGGGGAGATCAATCAGCCCCAGCATTTT. Translated: CASTGEINQPQHF. Drawing the rest from reference TRBV2 and TRBJ1-5, the complete variable domain is EPEVTQTPSHQVTQMGQEVILRCVPISNHLYFYWYRQILGQKVEFLVSFYNNEISEKSEIFDDQFSVERPDGSNFTLKIRSTKLEDSAMYFCASTGEINQPQHFGDGTRLSIL.

The chain employs TRBV2 and TRBJ2-2, with D possibly matching TRBD2 (5 bases). This CDR3 contains 15 residues. Deletions cut 2 bases from V and 2 bases from J, with 9 bases between. Germline CDR1 reads SNHLY; CDR2 reads FYNNEI. CDR3 DNA: TGTGCCAGCAGTGAATCCCCGGGAAACACCGGGGAGCTGTTTTTT. It is translated as CASSESPGNTGELFF.

The chain employs TRBV10-3 and TRBJ1-2; 10 bases agree with TRBD1. From germline, CDR1 is ENHRY and CDR2 SYGVKD. Unmatched junction bases numbered 6, after V lost 3 bases and J lost 8 bases. CDR3 length equals 14 residues. The CDR3 DNA follows: TGTGCCATCAGTGATGGGACAGGGGCTTGGGGCTACACCTTC. The encoded protein is CAISDGTGAWGYTF.

The chain links TRBV4-3 to TRBJ2-1; 14 bases map to TRBD2. The CDR3 covers 18 residues. Trimming removed 3 bases from V and 8 bases from J; junction bases left unmatched: 12. Per germline, CDR1 LGHNA and CDR2 YSLEER. CDR3 nucleotides: TGCGCCAGCAGCCATCCCCTCCAGACTAGCGGGGGGGCTCATGAGCAGTTCTTC. It is translated as CASSHPLQTSGGAHEQFF.

This chain uses TRBV12-3 or TRBV12-4 with TRBJ1-1; the match to TRBD1 covers 7 bases. V dropped 5 bases and J dropped 4; count of bases not matched to a gene: 4. The CDR3 is 13 residues long. This CDR3 is CASSTTGVTEAFF. The CDR3 DNA sequence: TGTGCCAGCAGTACCACAGGGGTCACTGAAGCTTTCTTT.

CDR3 nucleotides: TGTGCCAGCAGTTTTAGGTACGGGGCTTTCTTT. Residues: CASSFRYGAFF. The rearrangement joins TRBV28 to TRBJ1-1, with D uncertain. The CDR3 is 11 amino acids. Germline lookup yields CDR1 MDHEN and CDR2 SYDVKM. V lost 3 bases to trimming and J lost 11 bases, with 10 bases between them.

The chain joins TRBV7-3 to TRBJ2-5, with 10 bases identical to TRBD2. This CDR3 spans 16 amino acids. Germline CDR1 is SGHTA and CDR2 is FQGTGA. J lost 5 bases, V lost 5 bases, and 11 bases had no gene match. CDR3 DNA sequence: TGTGCCAGCAGCCGTCGGGCAGCTAGCGGGAGTGAGACCCAGTACTTC. This codes for CASSRRAASGSETQYF.

J is TRBJ1-1 and V is TRBV5-6; D call uncertain. Trimming took 1 base from V and 10 from J, leaving 11 bases between them. The CDR3 runs to 12 residues. Per the germline V gene, CDR1 is SGHDT and CDR2 is YYEEEE. In nucleotides, the CDR3 is TGTGCCAGCAGCTTGCGGCACAGCGGAGCTTTCTTT. Translation: CASSLRHSGAFF. The entire variable domain, with the rest obtained from reference TRBV5-6 and TRBJ1-1, is as follows: DAGVTQSPTHLIKTRGQQVTLRCSPKSGHDTVSWYQQALGQGPQFIFQYYEEEERQRGNFPDRFSGHQFPNYSSELNVNALLLGDSALYLCASSLRHSGAFFGQGTRLTVV.